These 10 T cell receptor beta chains originate from one sample sequenced in a study of blood T cell repertoires in COVID-19. The protocol was immunoSEQ multiplex PCR, while the TCRdb copy is restricted to in-frame clones and leaves out a portion. This sample carries about 340,000 clones, 85% to 90% of them seen once, and the ten largest clones take 6% to 8%. Sequences were obtained from peripheral blood. These receptors originate from a woman in her seventies with COVID-19, enrolled during active disease.

The genes are TRBV28 and TRBJ1-4; D possibly corresponds to TRBD1 (5 bases). V was shortened by 2 bases and J by 3 bases, with 7 bases between the two germline ends. Germline values: CDR1 MDHEN, CDR2 SYDVKM. The CDR3 extends over 14 amino acids. The CDR3 DNA follows: TGTGCCAGCAGTTTACCGGGGGCTAATGAAAAACTGTTTTTT. Protein sequence: CASSLPGANEKLFF.

The chain couples TRBV28 to TRBJ2-3, with 8 bases fitting TRBD2. The CDR3 has 17 residues. Trimming removed 3 bases from V and 1 base from J; junction bases left unmatched: 9. Germline values: CDR1 MDHEN, CDR2 SYDVKM. In DNA form, the CDR3 reads TGTGCCAGCAGTTTTCTCCTTGCGGGAGGTGGCACAGATACGCAGTATTTT. Translation: CASSFLLAGGGTDTQYF.

The chain combines TRBV5-1 with TRBJ2-1; 9 positions match TRBD2. The V and J ends lost 2 bases and 4 bases, in that order; junction bases with no gene match: 7. CDR1 is SGHRS and CDR2 is YFSETQ in the germline V gene. The CDR3 contains 16 residues. DNA for the CDR3: TGCGCCAGCAGCTTAAGCGGGGGGCCACCTTACAATGAGCAGTTCTTC. This gives the protein CASSLSGGPPYNEQFF.

The chain carries TRBV5-4 and TRBJ1-4, with 11 positions matching TRBD1. The CDR3 spans 13 residues. Per the germline V gene, CDR1 is SGHNT and CDR2 is YYREEE (reference sequence). J gave up 10 bases and V 3 bases, and 2 bases lay outside the gene matches. The CDR3 sequence: CASSYGTGGKLFF. The CDR3 coding sequence is TGTGCCAGCAGCTACGGGACAGGGGGAAAACTGTTTTTT.

The chain recombines TRBV9 with TRBJ1-1, with 10 bases lining up with TRBD1. The CDR3 spans 15 residues. The trim removed 2 bases at V and 5 bases at J, leaving 6 bases unmatched. The V gene's germline CDR1 is SGDLS and CDR2 YYNGEE. The CDR3 sequence: CASSVSEDRGTEAFF. The CDR3 coding sequence is TGTGCCAGCAGCGTCTCGGAGGACAGGGGGACTGAAGCTTTCTTT.

Only a few counts were recorded for this clone. The chain has TRBV21-1 and TRBJ2-7; the table's D call, TRBD1, has no DNA check behind it. TRBV21-1 is an annotated pseudogene. The CDR3 loop spans 13 amino acids. The DNA for the CDR3 is TGTGCCAGCAGCATAGCAGGGGGCAGCGAGCAGTACTTC. It codes for CASSIAGGSEQYF.

This clone appeared a few times. The chain couples TRBV28 to TRBJ1-2; 7 bases line up with TRBD1. Trimming took 6 bases from V and 3 from J; bases not matched to a gene: 16. The CDR3 is 17 amino acids. Germline V CDR1 and CDR2: MDHEN, SYDVKM. CDR3 in amino acids: CASSPPLYRGDYYGYTF. Here the CDR3 DNA reads TGTGCCAGCAGCCCCCCTCTTTACAGGGGCGACTACTATGGCTACACCTTC.

The chain's CDR3 is CASSVEAGANEKLFF. DNA of the CDR3: TGTGCCAGCAGCGTAGAGGCAGGGGCTAATGAAAAACTGTTTTTT. The chain couples TRBV9 to TRBJ1-4; tentative D call: TRBD1 (6 bases). V was pared by 0 bases and J by 3 bases, with 9 bases between. There are 15 residues in the CDR3. Looked up from germline, CDR1 is SGDLS and CDR2 is YYNGEE. Full variable domain (rest looked up from reference TRBV9 and TRBJ1-4): DSGVTQTPKHLITATGQRVTLRCSPRSGDLSVYWYQQSLDQGLQFLIQYYNGEERAKGNILERFSAQQFPDLHSELNLSSLELGDSALYFCASSVEAGANEKLFFGSGTQLSVL.

This rearrangement joins TRBV5-6 to TRBJ1-1; D is possibly TRBD1 (6 bases). The CDR3 runs 17 residues. CDR1 is SGHDT, CDR2 YYEEEE, per germline. The V end was cut by 2 bases, the J end by 2 bases, with 19 bases between. The CDR3 sequence: CASSLCILSGDNTEAFF. The CDR3 bases are TGTGCCAGCAGCTTATGTATTTTGTCAGGGGATAACACTGAAGCTTTCTTT.

The chain joins TRBV6-6 to TRBJ1-2, with D maybe TRBD1 (5 bases). Germline V CDR1 and CDR2: MNHNY, SVGAGI (reference sequence). The CDR3 runs to 14 residues. V was clipped by 7 bases and J by 5 bases, with 17 bases between them. The CDR3 protein is CASTTGTGPYGYTF. DNA of the CDR3: TGTGCCAGCACCACGGGCACAGGCCCTTATGGCTACACCTTC.